The 29 T cell receptor beta chains below come from one sample, sequenced in a study of cytomegalovirus exposure and HLA in healthy donors. PCR primers comprised 60 Vbeta and 13 Jbeta primers. The table came from immunoSEQ multiplex PCR; TCRdb's copy has only in-frame clones and leaves some out. This sample has 85,000 to 130,000 clones, with roughly 82% found just once. Sample: PBMCs. These receptor sequences come from a man between 45 and 60 years old in good health and CMV-seronegative.

The V call is TRBV7-6, the J call TRBJ1-1, with 7 bases aligning to TRBD1. The CDR3 loop spans 14 amino acids. J gave up 2 bases and V 4 bases, and 4 bases lay outside the gene matches. Per germline, CDR1 SGHVS and CDR2 FNYEAQ. The CDR3 nucleotides are TGTGCCAGCAGCTCCAGGGGGGCAAACACTGAAGCTTTCTTT. It codes for CASSSRGANTEAFF.

The V call is TRBV7-3, the J call TRBJ1-1, with D hard to call. Trimming took 6 bases from V and 1 from J, leaving 9 bases between them. Germline V gives CDR1 SGHTA, CDR2 FQGTGA. The CDR3 totals 13 residues. CDR3 in amino acids: CASRRSWNTEAFF. The CDR3 DNA reads as TGTGCCAGCAGGAGGTCGTGGAACACTGAAGCTTTCTTT. Full variable domain (remainder filled in from reference TRBV7-3 and TRBJ1-1): GAGVSQTPSNKVTEKGKYVELRCDPISGHTALYWYRQSLGQGPEFLIYFQGTGAADDSGLPNDRFFAVRPEGSVSTLKIQRTERGDSAVYLCASRRSWNTEAFFGQGTRLTVV.

The chain joins TRBV5-1 to TRBJ1-2; 12 bases line up with TRBD1. With 4 bases clipped from V and 7 bases from J, the junction kept 8 bases outside the gene matches. Germline values: CDR1 SGHRS, CDR2 YFSETQ. This CDR3 has 15 amino acids. The DNA of the CDR3 is TGCGCCAGCAGCCAGGCGGGACAGGGGGCGCTTGGCTACACCTTC. Translation gives CASSQAGQGALGYTF.

As concerns this clone: Distinct nucleotide sequences in the sample also encode this CDR3. The chain recombines TRBV28 with TRBJ1-2; 7 bases agree with TRBD1. The V gene's germline CDR1 is MDHEN and CDR2 SYDVKM. The V gene end was trimmed by 5 bases and the J gene end by 1 base; junction bases not matched to a gene: 7. The length of the CDR3 is 15 residues. CDR3 residues: CASSRAGGFNYGYTF. The CDR3 bases are TGTGCCAGCAGTCGCGCAGGGGGTTTTAACTATGGCTACACCTTC.

The chain uses TRBV6-1 and TRBJ1-2; 8 bases agree with TRBD1. After removal of 4 bases from V and 3 bases from J, the junction contained 4 bases not matched to a gene. The CDR3 spans 14 residues. The V gene's germline CDR1 is MNHNS and CDR2 SASEGT. The CDR3 loop is CASSGDRTYYGYTF. CDR3 sequence (DNA): TGTGCCAGCAGTGGGGACAGGACCTACTATGGCTACACCTTC.

This clone was recorded a few times. This chain uses TRBV7-8 with TRBJ2-5; D is uncertain. With the DNA end fitting TRBJ2-7 better, the J assignment may be wrong. CDR1 SGHVS and CDR2 FQNEAQ come from the germline V gene. The CDR3 sequence is 18 residues long. The CDR3 spells CASSFKVRSSGERYEQYF. Written as DNA, the CDR3 is TGTGCCAGCAGCTTCAAAGTTAGGAGCTCGGGTGAAAGATACGAGCAGTACTTC.

The J gene is TRBJ1-5, the V gene TRBV4-1, with unresolved D. The CDR3 is made up of 18 amino acids. In germline, CDR1 is MGHRA, CDR2 YSYEKL. The germline V and J ends were trimmed by 0 bases and 2 bases, with 17 bases remaining between them. In DNA form, the CDR3 reads TGCGCCAGCAGCCAAGATGGCAAAGGCCTTGCGGGCAATCAGCCCCAGCATTTT. Translated, it gives CASSQDGKGLAGNQPQHF.

This clone was picked up one time. Compared with germline, one end of the junction differs, possibly owing to a read error. The sample carries other DNA sequences with the same CDR3. V and J are TRBV15 and TRBJ2-1; TRBD2 might be the D (7 bases). The CDR3 has 16 residues. Germline V gene sequence: CDR1 LNHNV, CDR2 YYDKDF (reference sequence). CDR3 coding DNA: TGTGCCACCTTAAATAACGGGGGGCCCTCCCACAATGAGCAGTTCTTC. Residues: CATLNNGGPSHNEQFF.

The J gene is TRBJ1-5, the V gene TRBV5-4, with a tentative D call TRBD1 (5 bases). Germline V gene lookup returns CDR1 SGHNT and CDR2 YYREEE (reference sequence). The CDR3 is 16 amino acids. V was clipped by 4 bases and J by 1 base, with 15 bases between them. The DNA for the CDR3 is TGTGCCAGCAGCCTCGGGGGACTCGGAAGCAATCAGCCCCAGCATTTT. The encoded protein is CASSLGGLGSNQPQHF.

V and J are TRBV6-6 and TRBJ2-2, with 8 positions matching TRBD1. Germline assignment: CDR1 MNHNY and CDR2 SVGAGI (reference sequence). The length of the CDR3 is 13 residues. V lost 6 bases, J lost 3 bases, and 0 bases stayed unmatched. The CDR3 DNA reads as TGTGCCAGCAGGGACAGGGACACCGGGGAGCTGTTTTTT. It is translated as CASRDRDTGELFF.

This chain links TRBV2 with TRBJ2-7; 11 bases are shared with TRBD1. Germline V CDR1 and CDR2: SNHLY, FYNNEI. Trimming removed 5 bases from V and 5 bases from J; junction bases left unmatched: 2. The CDR3 has 13 amino acids. The CDR3 coding sequence is TGTGCCAGCAGTCCGGGACAGGGGGACGAGCAGTACTTC. This encodes CASSPGQGDEQYF.

The chain joins TRBV7-9 to TRBJ1-5; possible D gene TRBD1, 6 bases. Germline CDR1 and CDR2: SEHNR and FQNEAQ (reference sequence). This CDR3 is 15 amino acids long. The germline V and J ends were trimmed by 1 base and 7 bases, with 14 bases remaining between them. CDR3 in DNA: TGTGCCAGCAGCTTAGAAGGCGGGGGCGGGCAGCCCCAGCATTTT. Its protein product is CASSLEGGGGQPQHF. Variable domain in full (rest from reference TRBV7-9 and TRBJ1-5): DTGVSQNPRHKITKRGQNVTFRCDPISEHNRLYWYRQTLGQGPEFLTYFQNEAQLEKSRLLSDRFSAERPKGSFSTLEIQRTEQGDSAMYLCASSLEGGGGQPQHFGDGTRLSIL.

The chain is built from TRBV13 and TRBJ1-1; TRBD1 aligns across 9 bases. CDR1 is PRHDT and CDR2 is FYEKMQ in the germline V gene (reference sequence). V shed 5 bases, J shed 5 bases, and the junction held 9 bases outside the gene matches. The CDR3 length is 15 residues. CDR3 loop: CASSTYRGRGTEAFF. The CDR3 coding sequence is TGTGCCAGCAGCACCTACAGGGGGCGAGGGACTGAAGCTTTCTTT.

This clone was seen ten or more times. This sequence joins TRBV14 and TRBJ2-4, with no clear D. The CDR3 is 16 residues long. Germline V gene data show CDR1 as SGHDN and CDR2 as FVKESK. Trimming removed 0 bases at V and 0 bases at J, with 9 bases between. The CDR3 reads CASSQDSRLAKNIQYF. The CDR3 bases are TGTGCCAGCAGCCAAGATTCTAGATTAGCCAAAAACATTCAGTACTTC.

V and J are TRBV7-8 and TRBJ2-2; 7 positions match TRBD2. From germline, CDR1 is SGHVS and CDR2 FQNEAQ. The CDR3 is 13 amino acids. V lost 7 bases to trimming and J lost 6 bases; unmatched junction nucleotides: 5. The DNA for the CDR3 is TGTGCCAGCAACCGAGCGGGGTCCGGGGAGCTGTTTTTT. Amino acid sequence: CASNRAGSGELFF.

A remark on this clone: At one boundary the junction diverges from the germline segment, which might be a read error. This rearrangement joins TRBV4-1 to TRBJ1-1, with a tentative D call TRBD1 (5 bases). Germline CDR1 MGHRA, CDR2 YSYEKL. There are 18 residues in the CDR3. The CDR3 sequence: CASSQDPFFPRGNAEAFF. The CDR3 DNA sequence: TGCGCCAGCAGCCAAGATCCCTTTTTCCCCCGGGGGAACGCTGAAGCTTTCTTT.

The V gene is TRBV7-6, the J gene TRBJ1-4, with a tentative D call TRBD1 (6 bases). V lost 5 bases to trimming and J lost 0 bases, with 16 bases between them. Germline V gene sequence: CDR1 SGHVS, CDR2 FNYEAQ. The length of the CDR3 is 17 residues. The CDR3 region has the DNA TGTGCCAGCAGCCCCCGGGGGGCCCCTTCAACTAATGAAAAACTGTTTTTT. Translated: CASSPRGAPSTNEKLFF.

V is TRBV4-2 and J is TRBJ1-1; 9 bases map to TRBD1. The trim removed 4 bases at V and 0 bases at J, leaving 9 bases unmatched. Germline-derived CDR1 and CDR2 are LGHNA and YNFKEQ. CDR3 size: 17 residues. CDR3 DNA: TGTGCCAGCAGCCTTGACAGGGGGAGGGGGTTGAACACTGAAGCTTTCTTT. Its translation: CASSLDRGRGLNTEAFF.

This clone was detected a few times. The chain joins TRBV19 to TRBJ1-2; TRBD1 matches at 7 bases. Germline loops: CDR1 LNHDA, CDR2 SQIVND (reference sequence). V was clipped by 2 bases and J by 8 bases; unmatched bases: 5. The CDR3 is 13 amino acids. The CDR3 sequence is CASSITGAGGYTF. CDR3 sequence (DNA): TGTGCCAGTAGTATAACAGGGGCTGGAGGCTACACCTTC.

The V gene is TRBV7-9, the J gene TRBJ2-7; no clear D. The CDR3 is made up of 13 amino acids. Germline V gene sequence: CDR1 SEHNR, CDR2 FQNEAQ (reference sequence). V was trimmed by 5 bases and J by 7 bases, leaving 15 bases between them. CDR3 in DNA: TGTGCCAGCAGCCCGGCGACGGCGACTGAGCAGTACGTC. It specifies CASSPATATEQYV.

The chain recombines TRBV19 with TRBJ1-6, with D perhaps TRBD1 (6 bases). CDR1 and CDR2 from the germline V gene are LNHDA and SQIVND (reference sequence). The CDR3 extends over 19 amino acids. Trimming shortened V by 8 bases and J by 0 bases, and 23 bases separated the two germline ends. CDR3 protein: CASRQSRGTGSSYNSPLHF. The CDR3 bases are TGTGCCAGTCGTCAATCACGCGGAACAGGGAGCTCCTATAATTCACCCCTCCACTTT.

This chain joins TRBV28 and TRBJ1-6, with 9 positions matching TRBD1. The CDR3 extends over 19 amino acids. The ends lost 5 bases at V and 0 bases at J; junction bases unmatched: 11. The germline V gene encodes CDR1 MDHEN and CDR2 SYDVKM. The CDR3 here is CASSLPTGGLRSYNSPLHF. The CDR3 DNA is TGTGCCAGCAGTCTACCGACAGGGGGTCTCCGCTCCTATAATTCACCCCTCCACTTT.

This CDR3 is CASSSSPTYGYTF. The CDR3 DNA sequence: TGCGCCAGCAGCTCCTCACCGACTTATGGCTACACCTTC. The rearrangement links TRBV5-1 to TRBJ1-2; D is unresolved. V was clipped by 3 bases and J by 5 bases, with 11 bases between them. From germline, CDR1 is SGHRS and CDR2 YFSETQ. The CDR3 loop spans 13 amino acids.

V gene TRBV7-9 combines with J gene TRBJ2-4, with TRBD2 identical over 9 bases. This CDR3 has 18 residues. The V segment lost 7 bases and the J segment 0 bases; nucleotides outside the gene matches: 13. Germline V gene lookup returns CDR1 SEHNR and CDR2 FQNEAQ (reference sequence). DNA of the CDR3: TGTGCCAGCACCTTCAGCGGGGGGATCAATCTAGCCAAAAACATTCAGTACTTC. Its protein product is CASTFSGGINLAKNIQYF.

This CDR3 reads CSVSPTGEKLFF. The CDR3 DNA is TGCAGCGTTTCTCCGACCGGGGAAAAACTGTTTTTT. The V call is TRBV29-1, the J call TRBJ1-4; D is ambiguous. The CDR3 has 12 amino acids. The V end lost 5 bases, the J end lost 8 bases, and 12 bases lay between the germline ends. CDR1 is SQVTM and CDR2 is ANQGSEA in the germline V gene.

This chain connects TRBV7-9 to TRBJ1-2; a possible D gene is TRBD1 (6 bases). This CDR3 is 14 amino acids long. Between the trimmed V and J ends, which lost 3 bases and 4 bases, there was a span of 12 bases. The germline V gene has CDR1 SEHNR and CDR2 FQNEAQ (reference sequence). CDR3 loop: CASSFRTEAYGYTF. The CDR3 nucleotides are TGTGCCAGCAGCTTTCGGACAGAGGCCTATGGCTACACCTTC.

V and J are TRBV18 and TRBJ1-5; D is ambiguous. This CDR3 is 15 amino acids long. Germline lookup yields CDR1 KGHSH and CDR2 LQKENI. The V gene lost 3 bases and the J gene lost 1 base, with 10 bases spanning the gap. In nucleotides, the CDR3 is TGTGCCAGCTCACCTTCGGGAGCCAGCAATCAGCCCCAGCATTTT. The encoded protein is CASSPSGASNQPQHF. The full variable domain, its missing parts supplied by reference TRBV18 and TRBJ1-5, is NAGVMQNPRHLVRRRGQEARLRCSPMKGHSHVYWYRQLPEEGLKFMVYLQKENIIDESGMPKERFSAEFPKEGPSILRIQQVVRGDSAAYFCASSPSGASNQPQHFGDGTRLSIL.

The chain uses TRBV5-1 and TRBJ2-1, with 9 nucleotides matching TRBD1. Germline V gene lookup returns CDR1 SGHRS and CDR2 YFSETQ. With V trimmed by 3 bases and J by 6 bases, 4 bases remained unmatched. The CDR3 has 14 residues. The CDR3 DNA is TGCGCCAGCAGCTGGACGGGACAGGGCAATGAGCAGTTCTTC. Protein product: CASSWTGQGNEQFF.

This clone has only a few counts. The chain couples TRBV6-5 to TRBJ1-1; no reliable D call. The length of the CDR3 is 13 residues. Trimming removed 6 bases from V and 1 base from J, with 9 bases in between. CDR1 is MNHEY, CDR2 SVGAGI, per germline. The DNA of the CDR3 is TGTGCCAGCAGCCGCCGACAGAACACTGAAGCTTTCTTT. Its translation: CASSRRQNTEAFF.